The T cell receptor (beta chain) under discussion was sequenced for a study of blood T cell repertoires in COVID-19. On the study more broadly: Donors in the United States, Italy and Spain gave samples during acute or convalescent COVID-19.

The CDR3 is 18 amino acids. Germline V gene lookup returns CDR1 MNHEY and CDR2 SMNVEV (reference sequence). J gave up 0 bases and V 0 bases, and 5 bases lay outside the gene matches. Method: immunoSEQ multiplex PCR; TCRdb's copy keeps in-frame clones and lacks some. The sample has about 380,000 clones, around 89% seen once; the top ten hold 0.95% to 1.5%. The chain couples TRBV27 to TRBJ2-6, with 7 bases fitting TRBD1. This sequence was found in a man aged 35 to 55 with acute or convalescent COVID-19. Sequenced: peripheral blood. The CDR3 protein is CASSLSDRVSSGANVLTF. The CDR3 DNA follows: TGTGCCAGCAGTTTATCTGACAGGGTTAGCTCTGGGGCCAACGTCCTGACTTTC.